The sequence of this TCR beta chain was determined in a study of neurological immune-mediated disorders. The CDR3 contains 14 residues. The V gene lost 3 bases and the J gene lost 4 bases, with 12 bases spanning the gap. CDR1 and CDR2 from the germline V gene are MNHEY and SMNVEV (reference sequence). As to time point: longitudinal time-point 3. This clonotype was seen at least ten times. TCRdb reanalysed the 5' RACE reads using MiXCR and keeps one entry per CDR3 protein. The sample carries approximately 85,000 distinct CDR3 sequences, around 4.7% recorded once. The sequence derives from a woman in her sixties with multiple sclerosis. This rearrangement joins TRBV27 to TRBJ2-5; a weak D match, TRBD2 (7 bases). The sequenced material came from PBMCs. The CDR3 coding sequence is TGTGCCAGCAGTTTTGCGGGGGCGGGAGAGACCCAGTACTTC. It specifies CASSFAGAGETQYF.